This T cell receptor beta chain originates from a study of OX40 agonist ivuxolimab in advanced cancers. The overall study: Those enrolled were approximately 78% male, with a mean age of about 60 years and ages from 23 to 79. Two patients with cutaneous melanoma and one with hepatocellular carcinoma, three in total, showed partial responses.

Concerning this clone itself: Its antigen is unidentified.

The method was immunoSEQ multiplex PCR; TCRdb's version includes in-frame clones alone and lacks a portion of them. The profile shows fewer than 30,000 clones, roughly 73% of them singletons. Autoimmune disease history or systemic immunosuppression led to patients being barred. Study-level results: Still undetermined is the antigen specificity of the expanded peripheral T cells.

Trimming stripped 4 bases from V and 5 bases from J, with 18 bases between. Germline values: CDR1 SGHTS, CDR2 YDEGEE. The CDR3 is 15 amino acids. This specimen was CD4+ or CD8+ T cells sorted from blood, taken in a trial of the OX40 agonist ivuxolimab. This TCR was recovered from an adult with an advanced solid tumor such as melanoma, head and neck, liver or kidney cancer. The chain links TRBV5-8 to TRBJ2-5, with D perhaps matching TRBD1 or TRBD2 (5 bases each). This CDR3 is CASSEGSRGHETQYF. The CDR3 DNA reads TGTGCCAGCAGCGAGGGCAGCCGGGGCCATGAGACCCAGTACTTC.